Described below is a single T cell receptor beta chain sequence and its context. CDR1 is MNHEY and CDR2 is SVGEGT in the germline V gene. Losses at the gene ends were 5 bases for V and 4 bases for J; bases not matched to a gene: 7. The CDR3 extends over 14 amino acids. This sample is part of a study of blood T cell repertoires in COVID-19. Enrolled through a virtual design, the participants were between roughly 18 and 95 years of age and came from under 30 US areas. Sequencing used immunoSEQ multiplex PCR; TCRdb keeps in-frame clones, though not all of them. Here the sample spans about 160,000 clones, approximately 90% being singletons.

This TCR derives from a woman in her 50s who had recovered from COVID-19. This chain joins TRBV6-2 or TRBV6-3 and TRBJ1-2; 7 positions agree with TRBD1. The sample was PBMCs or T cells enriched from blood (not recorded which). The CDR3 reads CASSTTGRTYGYTF. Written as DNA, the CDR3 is TGTGCCAGCAGTACGACAGGGCGGACCTATGGCTACACCTTC.